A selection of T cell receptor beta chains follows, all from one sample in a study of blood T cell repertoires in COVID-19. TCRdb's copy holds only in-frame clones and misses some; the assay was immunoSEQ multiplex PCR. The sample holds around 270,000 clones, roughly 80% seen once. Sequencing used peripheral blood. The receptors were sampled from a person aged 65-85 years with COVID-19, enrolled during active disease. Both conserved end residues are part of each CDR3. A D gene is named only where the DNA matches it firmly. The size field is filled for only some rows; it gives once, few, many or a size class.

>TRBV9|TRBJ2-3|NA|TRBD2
CASSVGSGGLADTQYF
TGTGCCAGCAGCGTAGGAAGCGGGGGACTCGCAGATACGCAGTATTTT
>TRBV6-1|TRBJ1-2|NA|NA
CASSEVLGQPSYGYTF
TGTGCCAGCAGTGAAGTATTAGGACAGCCCAGCTATGGCTACACCTTC
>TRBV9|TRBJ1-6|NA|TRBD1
CASSVQGAGGSPLHF
TGTGCCAGCAGCGTCCAGGGGGCAGGTGGTTCACCCCTCCACTTT
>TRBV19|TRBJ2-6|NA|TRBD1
CASDPTGSSGANVLTF
TGTGCCAGTGACCCGACAGGGAGCTCTGGGGCCAACGTCCTGACTTTC
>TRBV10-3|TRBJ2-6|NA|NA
CAISESRGRGSGANVLTF
TGTGCCATCAGTGAGTCAAGGGGGCGGGGCTCTGGGGCCAACGTCCTGACTTTC
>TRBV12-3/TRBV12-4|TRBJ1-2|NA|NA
CASSFSVEFGYTF
TGTGCCAGCAGCTTTAGCGTCGAGTTTGGCTACACCTTC
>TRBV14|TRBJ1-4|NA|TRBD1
CASSLLDRGGRNGNEKLFF
TGTGCCAGCAGCCTACTGGACAGGGGAGGACGCAACGGTAATGAAAAACTGTTTTTT
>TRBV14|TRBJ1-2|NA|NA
CASSQGDTYGYTF
TGTGCCAGCAGCCAAGGGGACACATATGGCTACACCTTC
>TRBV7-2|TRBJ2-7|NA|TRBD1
CASSPSGQAYEQYF
TGTGCCAGCAGCCCATCGGGACAGGCCTACGAGCAGTACTTC
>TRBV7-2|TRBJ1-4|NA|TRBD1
CASSTDRASNEKLFF
TGTGCCAGCAGCACGGACAGGGCCTCTAATGAAAAACTGTTTTTT
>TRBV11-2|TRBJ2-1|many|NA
CASSPVGRRAHEQFF
TGTGCCAGCAGCCCCGTTGGGAGGAGGGCCCATGAGCAGTTCTTC
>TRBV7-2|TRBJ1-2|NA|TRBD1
CASSYQGAHNYGYTF
TGTGCCAGCAGCTACCAGGGGGCTCATAACTATGGCTACACCTTC
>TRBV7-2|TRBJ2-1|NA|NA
CASSLWIRGAAEQFF
TGTGCCAGCAGCTTATGGATTCGAGGAGCGGCTGAGCAGTTCTTC
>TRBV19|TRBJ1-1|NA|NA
CASSNPGVGAEAFF
TGTGCCAGTAGTAATCCGGGGGTTGGCGCTGAAGCTTTCTTT
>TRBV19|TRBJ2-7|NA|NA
CASSISPSGGGDYEQYF
TGTGCCAGTAGTATTTCCCCAAGTGGCGGAGGGGACTACGAGCAGTACTTC
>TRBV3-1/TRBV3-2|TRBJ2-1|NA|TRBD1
CASSQPGQLRNEQFF
TGTGCCAGCAGCCAACCGGGACAGTTGCGGAATGAGCAGTTCTTC
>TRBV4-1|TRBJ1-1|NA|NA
CASSQDLTGYNTEAFF
TGCGCCAGCAGCCAAGATTTAACAGGGTATAACACTGAAGCTTTCTTT
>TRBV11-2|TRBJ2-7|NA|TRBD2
CASSLDGPSGSGEQYF
TGTGCCAGCAGCTTAGATGGTCCTAGCGGGAGTGGTGAGCAGTACTTC
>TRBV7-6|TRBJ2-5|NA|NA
CASNARGGRITGETQYF
TGTGCCTCTAACGCTAGGGGGGGGAGGATAACCGGAGAGACCCAGTACTTC
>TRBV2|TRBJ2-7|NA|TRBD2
CASSDPSGSYEQYF
TGTGCCAGCAGTGATCCTAGCGGCTCCTACGAGCAGTACTTC
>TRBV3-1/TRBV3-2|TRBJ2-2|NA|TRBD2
CASSLIAGSTGELFF
TGTGCCAGCAGCCTCATAGCGGGATCGACCGGGGAGCTGTTTTTT
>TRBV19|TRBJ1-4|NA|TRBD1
CASSTGQGPTSPIF
TGTGCCAGTAGTACGGGACAGGGGCCGACCTCTCCAATTTTT
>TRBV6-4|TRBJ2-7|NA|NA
CASRTSSQQYF
TGTGCCAGTCGGACATCCAGCCAGCAGTACTTC
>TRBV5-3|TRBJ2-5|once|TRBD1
CARSLGTGIWCETQYF
TGTGCCAGAAGCTTGGGGACAGGGATTTGGTGCGAGACCCAGTACTTC
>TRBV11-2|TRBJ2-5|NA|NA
CASSFNSDITLSAQYF
TGTGCCAGCAGCTTTAATTCCGATATAACTCTAAGCGCCCAGTACTTC
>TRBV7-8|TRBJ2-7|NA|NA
CASSLLASYEQYF
TGTGCCAGCAGCCTCCTGGCCTCCTACGAGCAGTACTTC
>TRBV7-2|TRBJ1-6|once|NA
CASSFSSSYNSPLHF
TGTGCCAGCAGCTTTTCTAGCTCCTATAATTCACCCCTCCACTTT
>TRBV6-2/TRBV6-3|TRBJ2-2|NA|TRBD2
CASSVTSGANTGELFF
TGTGCCAGCAGTGTAACTAGCGGGGCGAACACCGGGGAGCTGTTTTTT
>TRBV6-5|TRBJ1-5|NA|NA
CASNRERSNQPQHF
TGTGCCAGTAACAGGGAGCGGAGCAATCAGCCCCAGCATTTT
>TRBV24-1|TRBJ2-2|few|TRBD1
CATSDLVGQLMFF
TGTGCCACCAGTGATTTGGTGGGACAGCTTATGTTTTTT
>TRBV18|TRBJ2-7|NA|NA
CASSAGPYEQYF
TGTGCCAGCTCCGCAGGGCCCTACGAGCAGTACTTC
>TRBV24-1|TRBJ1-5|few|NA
CATRQGAGPQHF
TGTGCCACCAGACAGGGCGCGGGGCCCCAGCATTTT
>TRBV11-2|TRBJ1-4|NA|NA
CASSLDDPRAGGEKLFF
TGTGCCAGCAGCTTAGATGATCCGAGGGCCGGGGGAGAAAAACTGTTTTTT
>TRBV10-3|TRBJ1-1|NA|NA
CAISSGQHTEAFF
TGTGCCATCAGCTCCGGACAGCACACTGAAGCTTTCTTT